Below are 28 T cell receptor beta chains sequenced from a single sample in a study of blood T cell repertoires in COVID-19. Assay used: immunoSEQ multiplex PCR; TCRdb lists only in-frame clones, some missing. The sample lists roughly 84,000 clones; approximately 86% were seen once. Specimen: peripheral blood. Source of these receptors: a man older than 75 with active or convalescent COVID-19.

This chain connects TRBV9 to TRBJ2-1, with 12 bases aligning to TRBD2. The ends lost 2 bases at V and 4 bases at J; junction bases unmatched: 4. The germline V gene has CDR1 SGDLS and CDR2 YYNGEE. This CDR3 is built from 16 residues. The CDR3 sequence is CASSVGLAGSYNEQFF. For the CDR3, the DNA is TGTGCCAGCAGCGTCGGACTAGCGGGGAGTTACAATGAGCAGTTCTTC. Using reference TRBV9 and TRBJ2-1 for the parts outside the CDR3, the full variable domain is DSGVTQTPKHLITATGQRVTLRCSPRSGDLSVYWYQQSLDQGLQFLIQYYNGEERAKGNILERFSAQQFPDLHSELNLSSLELGDSALYFCASSVGLAGSYNEQFFGPGTRLTVL.

The CDR3 sequence is CASSQVWGPSGADYTGELFF. The CDR3 DNA reads as TGTGCCAGCAGCCAAGTTTGGGGTCCTAGCGGGGCTGATTACACCGGGGAGCTGTTTTTT. This chain links TRBV3-1 (or the pseudogene TRBV3-2) with TRBJ2-2; 9 bases map to TRBD2. The trim removed 1 base at V and 3 bases at J, leaving 15 bases unmatched. Germline CDR1 is LGHDT and CDR2 is YNNKEL (reference sequence). The CDR3 length is 20 residues.

The rearrangement joins TRBV19 to TRBJ2-5; TRBD1 matches at 9 bases. V lost 7 bases to trimming and J lost 5 bases; unmatched junction nucleotides: 8. The germline gives CDR1 LNHDA, CDR2 SQIVND (reference sequence). This CDR3 is 14 amino acids long. In nucleotides, the CDR3 is TGTGCCAGTACCGCACAGGGGGCGGTGGAGACCCAGTACTTC. Protein product: CASTAQGAVETQYF.

The gene calls are TRBV4-2 and TRBJ1-1; D call uncertain. This CDR3 is built from 17 residues. The germline V gene encodes CDR1 LGHNA and CDR2 YNFKEQ. V gave up 1 base and J gave up 0 bases, with 15 bases separating them. CDR3 loop: CASSQVMRTVVNTEAFF. The CDR3 DNA sequence: TGTGCCAGCAGCCAAGTGATGCGAACGGTCGTGAACACTGAAGCTTTCTTT.

This clone was observed a handful of times. The chain joins TRBV19 to TRBJ1-6; D remains unclear. This CDR3 contains 14 residues. CDR1 and CDR2 (germline): LNHDA, SQIVND (reference sequence). Trimming took 3 bases from V and 9 from J, leaving 12 bases between them. The CDR3 coding sequence is TGTGCCAGTAGTATGGTTGAGGGATCTTCACCCCTCCACTTT. Amino acids: CASSMVEGSSPLHF.

V usage is TRBV5-1 and J usage is TRBJ1-2; D is unclear. The CDR3 is made up of 13 amino acids. CDR1 and CDR2 (germline): SGHRS, YFSETQ. Trimming cost V 0 bases and J 5 bases, with 8 bases left between them. In DNA form, the CDR3 reads TGCGCCAGCAGCTTGGCCGCGAGATATGGCTACACCTTC. It specifies CASSLAARYGYTF.

The chain combines TRBV5-1 with TRBJ1-4; 9 bases match TRBD1. Trimming removed 0 bases from V and 8 bases from J; junction bases left unmatched: 14. This CDR3 has 18 residues. CDR1 and CDR2 (germline): SGHRS, YFSETQ. CDR3 sequence (DNA): TGCGCCAGCAGCTTGGGGACTCGTTCAGGGACAGGGTCGGAAAAACTGTTTTTT. As protein: CASSLGTRSGTGSEKLFF.

This chain links TRBV18 with TRBJ1-1; tentative D call: TRBD1 (6 bases). The CDR3 totals 15 residues. CDR1 is KGHSH and CDR2 is LQKENI in the germline V gene. The V end was cut by 3 bases, the J end by 5 bases, with 16 bases between. The DNA for the CDR3 is TGTGCCAGCTCACCCCTGGGCAGGGGTAATACTGAAGCTTTCTTT. It is translated as CASSPLGRGNTEAFF.

CDR3 sequence reads: CASSRDRVETDTQYF. The CDR3 bases are TGTGCCAGCTCACGGGACAGGGTGGAGACAGATACGCAGTATTTT. V is TRBV18 and J is TRBJ2-3, with 9 bases aligning to TRBD1. Germline loops: CDR1 KGHSH, CDR2 LQKENI. V shed 4 bases, J shed 3 bases, and the junction held 5 bases outside the gene matches. The CDR3 contains 15 residues. Combining the CDR3 with reference TRBV18 and TRBJ2-3 gives the whole variable domain NAGVMQNPRHLVRRRGQEARLRCSPMKGHSHVYWYRQLPEEGLKFMVYLQKENIIDESGMPKERFSAEFPKEGPSILRIQQVVRGDSAAYFCASSRDRVETDTQYFGPGTRLTVL.

The gene calls are TRBV5-1 and TRBJ1-1; D unresolved. Germline lookup yields CDR1 SGHRS and CDR2 YFSETQ. The V end was cut by 4 bases, the J end by 7 bases, with 17 bases between. This CDR3 region has 14 residues. For the CDR3, the DNA is TGCGCCAGCAGCCAGAGCCCCGGGGAAAGTGAAGCTTTCTTT. Translated, it gives CASSQSPGESEAFF.

The chain combines TRBV4-1 with TRBJ2-3, with 8 bases that match TRBD1. The CDR3 spans 21 residues. The germline gives CDR1 MGHRA, CDR2 YSYEKL. J was trimmed by 1 base and V by 4 bases; bases with no gene match: 22. The chain's CDR3 is CASSLQRQGLARIRRTDTQYF. Written as DNA, the CDR3 is TGCGCCAGCAGCCTACAAAGACAGGGGTTGGCTCGGATACGACGCACAGATACGCAGTATTTT.

The genes are TRBV13 and TRBJ2-5; D gene ambiguous. V dropped 5 bases and J dropped 5 bases, with 12 bases sitting between them. The CDR3 sequence is 13 residues long. Germline values: CDR1 PRHDT, CDR2 FYEKMQ (reference sequence). This chain's CDR3 is CASSTLGSETQYF. The CDR3 region has the DNA TGTGCCAGCAGCACGCTAGGATCTGAGACCCAGTACTTC.

This sequence joins TRBV2 and TRBJ1-2, with TRBD1 matching 7 bases. V lost 8 bases, J lost 0 bases, and 6 bases stayed unmatched. This CDR3 is built from 14 residues. Germline V gene lookup returns CDR1 SNHLY and CDR2 FYNNEI. The CDR3 sequence: CASRDRASNYGYTF. For the CDR3, the DNA is TGTGCCAGCCGCGACAGGGCCTCTAACTATGGCTACACCTTC.

This clone was seen just once. V usage is TRBV2 and J usage is TRBJ2-2, with D possibly being TRBD1 (6 bases). Germline CDR1 is SNHLY and CDR2 is FYNNEI. The V and J ends lost 4 bases and 2 bases respectively, with 17 bases between them. The CDR3 totals 17 residues. The CDR3 region has the DNA TGTGCCAGCAGTGTGGCCAGAAAAGGGGGAAACACCGGGGAGCTGTTTTTT. Amino acids: CASSVARKGGNTGELFF.

V and J are TRBV12-3 or TRBV12-4 and TRBJ1-4; 8 bases are a match to TRBD1. CDR3 length equals 13 residues. J gave up 7 bases and V 3 bases, and 1 base lay outside the gene matches. The CDR3 region has the DNA TGTGCCAGCAGTTTCAGGGGGCCTGAAAAACTGTTTTTT. This encodes CASSFRGPEKLFF.

This sequence joins TRBV15 and TRBJ2-1, with 8 bases aligning to TRBD1. This CDR3 has 15 residues. The V gene end was trimmed by 2 bases and the J gene end by 7 bases; junction bases not matched to a gene: 7. Germline lookup yields CDR1 LNHNV and CDR2 YYDKDF (reference sequence). The CDR3 DNA sequence: TGTGCCACCAGCAGAATGGGGACAGGCCGGAATGAGCAGTTCTTC. It yields the protein CATSRMGTGRNEQFF.

The gene calls are TRBV19 and TRBJ2-1; D ambiguous. The CDR3 contains 14 residues. Germline V gives CDR1 LNHDA, CDR2 SQIVND (reference sequence). Trimming removed 5 bases from V and 3 bases from J, with 11 bases in between. The CDR3 bases are TGTGCCAGTAGTTTTGCGGTGGGCTACAATGAGCAGTTCTTC. Residues: CASSFAVGYNEQFF.

This chain connects TRBV28 to TRBJ1-1; D possibly corresponds to TRBD1 (5 bases). V shed 5 bases and J shed 1 base, with 8 bases lying between them. CDR1 MDHEN and CDR2 SYDVKM come from the germline V gene. The CDR3 contains 13 residues. The CDR3 DNA is TGTGCCAGCAGTCACGGACAGAACACTGAAGCTTTCTTT. Translated, it gives CASSHGQNTEAFF.

This chain joins TRBV21-1 and TRBJ1-2; TRBD1 reflects the table's D call only, with no check against the DNA. TRBV21-1 is described as a pseudogene. CDR3 size: 15 residues. CDR3 DNA: TGTGCCAGCAGCAAAGGGGGGACAGAAGTCTATGGCTACACCTTC. Translation gives CASSKGGTEVYGYTF.

The V call is TRBV5-6, the J call TRBJ1-1; no clear D gene. The CDR3 has 12 residues. Trimming pared 0 bases from V and 14 bases from J, leaving 14 bases between. The germline V gene encodes CDR1 SGHDT and CDR2 YYEEEE. For the CDR3, the DNA is TGTGCCAGCAGCTTGGCCGGTTCGTATGCCTTCTTT. Protein sequence: CASSLAGSYAFF.

This rearrangement joins TRBV6-5 to TRBJ2-2; possibly TRBD2 for D (6 bases). Germline V CDR1 and CDR2: MNHEY, SVGAGI. V was cut by 7 bases and J by 5 bases, with 17 bases left in between. The CDR3 length is 15 residues. CDR3 amino acids: CASKSREDWTGELFF. The CDR3 nucleotides are TGTGCCAGCAAGTCTAGGGAGGATTGGACCGGGGAGCTGTTTTTT.

V is TRBV5-1 and J is TRBJ2-5; TRBD2 is a possible D gene (7 bases). Germline assignment: CDR1 SGHRS and CDR2 YFSETQ. The CDR3 loop spans 15 amino acids. With 4 bases removed from V and 0 bases from J, the gap between germline ends came to 13 bases. CDR3 region: CASSPGGAYQETQYF. DNA of the CDR3: TGCGCCAGCAGCCCGGGGGGCGCGTACCAAGAGACCCAGTACTTC.

The rearrangement links TRBV7-2 to TRBJ1-5, with D possibly TRBD1 on 6 matching bases. This CDR3 region has 16 residues. The V gene's germline CDR1 is SGHTA and CDR2 FQGNSA. The germline V and J ends were trimmed by 1 base and 2 bases, with 12 bases remaining between them. The CDR3 DNA sequence: TGTGCCAGCAGCTTAGGCCCCAAGGGGGGCAATCAGCCCCAGCATTTT. Translated: CASSLGPKGGNQPQHF.

This chain links TRBV24-1 with TRBJ2-1, with D perhaps TRBD1 (5 bases). The ends were cut back, 3 bases at V and 6 bases at J, with 14 bases in the middle. CDR3 length: 15 residues. The germline CDR1 and CDR2 sequences are KGHDR and SFDVKD. This CDR3 reads CATSDHRRRVNEQFF. CDR3 nucleotides: TGTGCCACCAGTGATCACAGGCGTCGGGTCAATGAGCAGTTCTTC.

This clone has just one count. The rearrangement uses TRBV5-4 and TRBJ1-6; weak D call: TRBD1 (6 bases). Germline assignment: CDR1 SGHNT and CDR2 YYREEE (reference sequence). CDR3 length: 15 amino acids. V lost 0 bases and J 8 bases, leaving 12 bases between the germline ends. The CDR3 nucleotides read TGTGCCAGCAGCTTGGACAGGGCCGGGCATTCACCCCTCCACTTT. This codes for CASSLDRAGHSPLHF. The whole variable domain, filled in from reference TRBV5-4 and TRBJ1-6, reads ETGVTQSPTHLIKTRGQQVTLRCSSQSGHNTVSWYQQALGQGPQFIFQYYREEENGRGNFPPRFSGLQFPNYSSELNVNALELDDSALYLCASSLDRAGHSPLHFGNGTRLTVT.

This clone came up once. The chain employs TRBV28 and TRBJ2-3, with D tentatively TRBD1 (7 bases). Germline V gene lookup returns CDR1 MDHEN and CDR2 SYDVKM. The V end lost 6 bases, the J end lost 2 bases, and 15 bases lay between the germline ends. The CDR3 consists of 15 residues. CDR3 nucleotide sequence: TGTGCCAGCAGCCCTGCGGGACAGCCCACAGATACGCAGTATTTT. It specifies CASSPAGQPTDTQYF.

In nucleotides, the CDR3 is TGCGCCAGCAGCGACCCCTTGACTAGCGGGAGGGCCCGGCGGTCCGGGGAGCTGTTTTTT. This sequence encodes CASSDPLTSGRARRSGELFF. V and J are TRBV5-1 and TRBJ2-2, with TRBD2 matching over 14 bases. This CDR3 has 20 residues. V lost 4 bases and J lost 6; bases outside the gene matches: 17. CDR1 SGHRS and CDR2 YFSETQ come from the germline V gene.

For the CDR3, the DNA is TGCGCCAGCAGCCTTCGGACAGGAAATAATGAAAAACTGTTTTTT. This encodes CASSLRTGNNEKLFF. The chain links TRBV5-1 to TRBJ1-4; 7 bases fit TRBD1. V lost 4 bases and J lost 4; bases outside the gene matches: 7. The CDR3 is 15 amino acids. Germline V gene lookup returns CDR1 SGHRS and CDR2 YFSETQ. Variable domain in full (rest from reference TRBV5-1 and TRBJ1-4): KAGVTQTPRYLIKTRGQQVTLSCSPISGHRSVSWYQQTPGQGLQFLFEYFSETQRNKGNFPGRFSGRQFSNSRSEMNVSTLELGDSALYLCASSLRTGNNEKLFFGSGTQLSVL.